A selection of T cell receptor beta chains follows, all from one sample in a study of control samples from healthy donors and cancer patients. Generated by immunoSEQ multiplex PCR, the TCRdb table keeps only in-frame clones and is missing some. Of about 130,000 clones listed, 80% to 95% are singletons. Sequencing was done on a sample of blood. Receptors originate from a man aged 35-49 years in good health. The CDR3 runs from the conserved cysteine through the conserved F or W. D genes are given only for firm matches. Not all rows give a size; the values are once, few, many and, for expanded clones, a class.

v_call	d_call	clone_size	j_call	cdr3_nt	cdr3_aa
TRBV5-4	TRBD1	.	TRBJ2-5	TGTGCCAGCAGCTCACAGGGGATTTTAGAGACCCAGTACTTC	CASSSQGILETQYF
TRBV5-5	.	once	TRBJ2-3	TGTGCCCAGGGTGGACTCCGGCCTGAAGATACGCAGTATTTT	CAQGGLRPEDTQYF
TRBV21-1	.	few	TRBJ1-5	TGTGCCAGCAGCCCCGGGGGGGCGCGGGGCAATCAGCCCCAGCATTTT	CASSPGGARGNQPQHF
TRBV6-1	TRBD1	.	TRBJ2-7	TGTGCCAGCAGTGAATTCGGGACAGCCCCTCTCGAGCAGTACTTC	CASSEFGTAPLEQYF
TRBV18	.	.	TRBJ1-6	TGTGCCAGCTCACCACCGGGGGTCAATTCACCCCTCCACTTT	CASSPPGVNSPLHF
TRBV6-5	TRBD1	few	TRBJ2-2	TGTGCCATACGACAGGGTCCGGCCACCGGGGAGCTGTTTTTT	CAIRQGPATGELFF
TRBV9	.	.	TRBJ2-1	TGTGCCAGCAGCGTAGGGGCGGGGCTATACAATGAGCAGTTCTTC	CASSVGAGLYNEQFF
TRBV18	TRBD1	once	TRBJ2-5	TGTGCCAGCTCACCTTCGACAGGGGGCCAAGAGACCCAGTACTTC	CASSPSTGGQETQYF
TRBV6-6	TRBD2	.	TRBJ2-7	TGTGCCAGCTGGCGGGGGGGTATACCCTACGAGCAGTACTTC	CASWRGGIPYEQYF
TRBV19	TRBD1	once	TRBJ1-6	TGTGCCAGTAAGAGGGGGCCCAGCTCACCCCTCCACTTT	CASKRGPSSPLHF